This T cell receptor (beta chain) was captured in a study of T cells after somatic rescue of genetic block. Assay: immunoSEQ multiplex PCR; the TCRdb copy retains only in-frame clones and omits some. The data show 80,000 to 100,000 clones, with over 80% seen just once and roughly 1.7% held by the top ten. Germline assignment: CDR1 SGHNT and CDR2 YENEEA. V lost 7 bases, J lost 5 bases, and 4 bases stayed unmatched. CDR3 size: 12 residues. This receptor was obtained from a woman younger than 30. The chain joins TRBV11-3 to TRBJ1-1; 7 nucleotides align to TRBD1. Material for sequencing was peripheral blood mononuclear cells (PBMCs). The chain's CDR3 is CASNTGVTEAFF. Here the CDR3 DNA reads TGTGCCAGCAACACAGGGGTGACTGAAGCTTTCTTT.